A selection of T cell receptor beta chains follows, all from one sample in a study of T cells after yellow fever vaccination. TCRdb reprocessed the 5' RACE reads via MiXCR and lists one record per CDR3 protein. The sample contains approximately 300,000 distinct CDR3 sequences, around 7% of which appear only once. The material sequenced was PBMCs, taken around 45 days after the first yellow fever vaccination. Receptor source: a man aged 18 to 29 who received the YFV17D yellow fever vaccine. Each CDR3 is given with its conserved first and last residue. The D gene is left open where the match is weak. The size field is filled for only some rows; it gives once, few, many or a size class.

V	J	size	D	DNA	CDR3
TRBV4-2	TRBJ2-5	many	TRBD2	TGTGCCAGCAGCCGGACTAGCGGGGGGCCTGAAAGAGAGACCCAGTACTTC	CASSRTSGGPERETQYF
TRBV12-3/TRBV12-4	TRBJ2-3	few	.	TGTGCCAGCACTATAGGAGATACGCAGTATTTT	CASTIGDTQYF
TRBV5-1	TRBJ1-2	.	TRBD1	TGCGCCAGCAGCTTGGAGACAGGGGCTGGCTACACCTTC	CASSLETGAGYTF
TRBV10-3	TRBJ1-1	many	.	TGTGCCATCAGTGAAAGGGACTTGAACACTGAAGCTTTCTTT	CAISERDLNTEAFF
TRBV28	TRBJ2-1	few	.	TGTGCCACCAAACTTGGGCGTAATGAGCAGTTCTTC	CATKLGRNEQFF
TRBV6-5	TRBJ1-2	few	.	TGTGCCAGCAGTTGGTCAGGGAAGCCCCTTAATGGCTACACCTTC	CASSWSGKPLNGYTF
TRBV6-5	TRBJ2-2	.	.	TGTGCCAGCAGTTACCGGCAGGGCCGCACCGGGGAGCTGTTTTTT	CASSYRQGRTGELFF
TRBV7-6	TRBJ2-1	few	.	TGTGCCAGCAGCTCAATTTCTAGCGCCGATGAGCAGTTCTTC	CASSSISSADEQFF
TRBV7-2	TRBJ2-2	many	.	TGTGCCAGCAGTCCCACCTTTATCCACCCCGGGGAGCTGTTTTTT	CASSPTFIHPGELFF
TRBV2	TRBJ1-1	.	.	TGTGCCAGCCTAAAGCGGCAGGGCCCATCCCGAGCTTTCTTT	CASLKRQGPSRAFF
TRBV4-3	TRBJ2-5	few	TRBD2	TGCGCCAGCAGCAAACGTCCGGGGGGGACTAGCGGGGTCCCGGAGACCCAGTACTTC	CASSKRPGGTSGVPETQYF
TRBV5-1	TRBJ2-2	many	.	TGCGCCAGCAGCTTCTTAGGTTTGACCGGGGAGCTGTTTTTT	CASSFLGLTGELFF
TRBV5-6	TRBJ2-1	.	TRBD1	TGTGCCAGCAGCCTGGTGAGGACAGGGGCCAATGAGCAGTTCTTC	CASSLVRTGANEQFF
TRBV20-1	TRBJ1-2	few	.	TGCAGTGCTAGAGGGGGGGGCTTCGTGTACGGCTACACCTTC	CSARGGGFVYGYTF
TRBV5-1	TRBJ1-2	few	TRBD1	TGCGCCAGCAGCTTTCAGGGGGCCGAAGATGGCTACACCTTC	CASSFQGAEDGYTF
TRBV4-3	TRBJ2-1	many	.	TGCGCCAGCAGCCAAGATCGACCGAGCTCCTACAATGAGCAGTTCTTC	CASSQDRPSSYNEQFF
TRBV7-2	TRBJ2-7	.	.	TGTGCCAGCAGCCCTCAGGATGGGGCAACTACGCGTGGCGAGCAGTACTTC	CASSPQDGATTRGEQYF
TRBV7-8	TRBJ1-1	few	.	TGTGCCAGCAGCTTACCCGGACCCACTGAAGCTTTCTTT	CASSLPGPTEAFF
TRBV12-3/TRBV12-4	TRBJ1-5	.	.	TGTGCCAGCAGTTTCGGGGGAGTCCACGATCAGCCCCAGCATTTT	CASSFGGVHDQPQHF
TRBV14	TRBJ2-1	.	.	TGTGCCACCCCCGAGGACAATGAGCAGTTCTTC	CATPEDNEQFF
TRBV7-2	TRBJ2-5	few	TRBD2	TGTGCCAGCAGCTCCAGCTCAAGGGGCGGGGGTGAGACCCAGTACTTC	CASSSSSRGGGETQYF
TRBV4-3	TRBJ2-1	few	TRBD2	TGCGCCAGCAGCCAAGCTGGGGTTAGCGGGGGGGGAGTTGCGCAGTTCTTC	CASSQAGVSGGGVAQFF
TRBV4-1	TRBJ1-2	.	.	TGCGCCAGCAGCCAAGACGACAGAGGATACTATGGCTACACCTTC	CASSQDDRGYYGYTF
TRBV4-1	TRBJ2-5	.	.	TGCGCCAGCAGCCAGGAGACCGGGGGGACCCAGTACTTC	CASSQETGGTQYF
TRBV12-3/TRBV12-4	TRBJ2-5	few	TRBD2	TGTGCCAGCAGACCCGGGACTAGCGGGCCTCAAGAGACCCAGTACTTC	CASRPGTSGPQETQYF
TRBV10-3	TRBJ1-5	many	.	TGTGCCATCAGTATGGATGGAGTTCAGCCCCAGCATTTT	CAISMDGVQPQHF
TRBV7-8	TRBJ2-2	many	.	TGTGCCAGCAAAAAGGGGGACGCGAACACCGGGGAGCTGTTTTTT	CASKKGDANTGELFF
TRBV29-1	TRBJ2-5	.	.	TGCAGCGTTGAATCGCGCCTAGCGGAGACCCAGTACTTC	CSVESRLAETQYF
TRBV5-5	TRBJ1-1	.	.	TGTGCCAGCAGCTTGCGTTACGTGGACACTGAAGCTTTCTTT	CASSLRYVDTEAFF
TRBV18	TRBJ1-1	.	TRBD1	TGTGCCAGCTCGGAGGGACAGGGGGCGACTGAAGCTTTCTTT	CASSEGQGATEAFF
TRBV29-1	TRBJ2-1	.	.	TGCAGCGTTCCCGCGGTGTTTACGGGAGAGCAGTTCTTC	CSVPAVFTGEQFF
TRBV11-3	TRBJ2-1	few	.	TGTGCCAGCAGCTCGACTATTAGAGGTGAGCAGTTCTTC	CASSSTIRGEQFF
TRBV25-1	TRBJ2-1	.	TRBD2	TGTGCCAGCAGTGAATGGACTAGCGACCATGAGCAGTTCTTC	CASSEWTSDHEQFF
TRBV12-3/TRBV12-4	TRBJ2-2	.	.	TGTGCCAGCAGAAGGAGGAGTGACATCGGGGAGCTGTTTTTT	CASRRRSDIGELFF
TRBV10-3	TRBJ2-6	.	.	TGTGCCATCAGTGAGGGACAGGCCAACGTCCTGACTTTC	CAISEGQANVLTF
TRBV7-8	TRBJ1-6	few	.	TGTGCCAGCAGCTTTGGGGGGGGTTCACCCCTCCACTTT	CASSFGGGSPLHF